These 31 T cell receptor beta chains were all obtained from the same sample, sequenced in a study of blood T cell repertoires in COVID-19. Clones were sequenced by immunoSEQ multiplex PCR, and TCRdb holds only the in-frame ones, with some missing. This table holds approximately 180,000 clones, around 80% found once. The source material was peripheral blood. The receptors were gathered from a woman between 65 and 79 years old with acute or convalescent COVID-19.

CDR3 in amino acids: CASSPSRDTGRDTQYF. The CDR3 DNA is TGTGCCAGCAGCCCCAGCCGGGACACGGGGAGAGATACGCAGTATTTT. The V gene is TRBV7-3, the J gene TRBJ2-3, with D perhaps matching TRBD1 (6 bases). V lost 5 bases and J 5 bases, leaving 20 bases between the germline ends. CDR1 is SGHTA and CDR2 is FQGTGA in the germline V gene. This CDR3 comprises 16 residues.

The chain joins TRBV27 to TRBJ1-2; a possible D gene is TRBD1 (5 bases). The CDR3 loop spans 17 amino acids. Trimming removed 0 bases from V and 5 bases from J, with 19 bases in between. Germline V gene data show CDR1 as MNHEY and CDR2 as SMNVEV (reference sequence). The CDR3 here is CASSLSGMWGGIYGYTF. For the CDR3, the DNA is TGTGCCAGCAGTTTATCGGGGATGTGGGGGGGGATATATGGCTACACCTTC.

V usage is TRBV5-5 and J usage is TRBJ2-3; 8 bases align to TRBD1. The CDR3 sequence is 17 residues long. V lost 4 bases, J lost 2 bases, and 12 bases stayed unmatched. The germline gives CDR1 SGHKS, CDR2 YYEKEE (reference sequence). The DNA of the CDR3 is TGTGCCAGCAGCCCCTGGATCAGGGACAGGCTCACAGATACGCAGTATTTT. This sequence encodes CASSPWIRDRLTDTQYF.

This chain links TRBV11-3 with TRBJ1-1; perhaps TRBD1 as D (5 bases). CDR3 length: 16 residues. Germline values: CDR1 SGHNT, CDR2 YENEEA. With 1 base removed from V and 1 base from J, the gap between germline ends came to 13 bases. The CDR3 protein is CASSLGLGRGNTEAFF. The CDR3 coding sequence is TGTGCCAGCAGCTTAGGGCTTGGAAGGGGGAACACTGAAGCTTTCTTT.

This clone came up a few times. In nucleotides, the CDR3 is TGTGCCAGCAACTCGGGACAGGGTAATGAAAAACTGTTTTTT. It specifies CASNSGQGNEKLFF. The chain combines TRBV7-9 with TRBJ1-4; TRBD1 matches at 9 bases. The CDR3 is made up of 14 amino acids. CDR1 SEHNR and CDR2 FQNEAQ come from the germline V gene (reference sequence). Trimming took 7 bases from V and 4 from J; bases not matched to a gene: 4.

V usage is TRBV28 and J usage is TRBJ1-1; 7 nucleotides align to TRBD1. V was clipped by 5 bases and J by 11 bases; unmatched bases: 8. The CDR3 is made up of 12 amino acids. Germline V gene data show CDR1 as MDHEN and CDR2 as SYDVKM. The chain's CDR3 is CASSNTGVGAFF. CDR3 bases: TGTGCCAGCAGTAATACAGGGGTTGGCGCTTTCTTT.

J is TRBJ2-5 and V is TRBV3-1 (or the pseudogene TRBV3-2); 12 nucleotides agree with TRBD2. Germline CDR1 is LGHDT and CDR2 is YNNKEL (reference sequence). The junction had 7 bases not matched to a gene; V was cut back by 3 bases and J by 5 bases. The CDR3 spans 16 residues. The CDR3 coding sequence is TGTGCCAGCAGCCACGATACTACTAGCGGGAGGGAGACCCAGTACTTC. Its translation is CASSHDTTSGRETQYF.

The CDR3 DNA is TGTGCCAGCAGCCGCAGACGGGACTCTGGAAACACCATATATTTT. As protein: CASSRRRDSGNTIYF. The V and J genes are TRBV6-5 and TRBJ1-3, with no clear D. Trimming took off 6 bases at V and 0 bases at J, with 12 bases between the two ends. Germline-derived CDR1 and CDR2 are MNHEY and SVGAGI. CDR3 size: 15 residues.

This chain connects TRBV15 to TRBJ1-5; D ambiguous. V was shortened by 3 bases and J by 0 bases, with 9 bases between the two germline ends. Germline CDR1 LNHNV, CDR2 YYDKDF (reference sequence). The CDR3 is made up of 15 amino acids. DNA of the CDR3: TGTGCCACCAGCAGCTCTCCCAGTAGCAATCAGCCCCAGCATTTT. As protein: CATSSSPSSNQPQHF.

V is TRBV6-5 and J is TRBJ1-3; D is possibly TRBD1 (6 bases). This CDR3 contains 13 residues. Germline V gene data show CDR1 as MNHEY and CDR2 as SVGAGI. The ends were cut back, 6 bases at V and 2 bases at J, with 8 bases in the middle. The CDR3 bases are TGTGCCAGCAGACAGGGAACTGGAAACACCATATATTTT. It translates to CASRQGTGNTIYF.

This rearrangement joins TRBV12-3 or TRBV12-4 to TRBJ1-1; D is possibly TRBD1 (6 bases). V dropped 5 bases and J dropped 5 bases, with 12 bases sitting between them. The CDR3 covers 13 residues. DNA of the CDR3: TGTGCCAGCAGTCAGAGGACAGTTACTGAAGCTTTCTTT. Protein: CASSQRTVTEAFF.

The chain joins TRBV7-8 to TRBJ2-3; 9 nucleotides agree with TRBD2. CDR3 size: 17 residues. Trimming at V came to 2 bases and at J to 4 bases, leaving 10 bases not matched to a gene. The germline V gene encodes CDR1 SGHVS and CDR2 FQNEAQ. The CDR3 DNA is TGTGCCAGCAGCTTAATGCGGGAGGCGGGAGGGGCAGATACGCAGTATTTT. Translating it yields CASSLMREAGGADTQYF.

The chain employs TRBV3-1 (or the pseudogene TRBV3-2) and TRBJ2-1; 7 bases are a match to TRBD1. Germline lookup yields CDR1 LGHDT and CDR2 YNNKEL (reference sequence). The CDR3 runs 15 residues. With 0 bases clipped from V and 6 bases from J, the junction kept 5 bases outside the gene matches. The CDR3, as DNA: TGTGCCAGCAGCCAAGACCCGGCAGGGGGCAATGAGCAGTTCTTC. Translation gives CASSQDPAGGNEQFF.

The J gene is TRBJ2-3, the V gene TRBV7-2, with 11 bases that match TRBD2. The CDR3 loop spans 15 amino acids. The V and J ends lost 3 bases and 8 bases, in that order; junction bases with no gene match: 7. Germline V CDR1 and CDR2: SGHTA, FQGNSA. CDR3 nucleotides: TGTGCCAGCAGCTTGTTGACTAGCGGGGAGGGTACGCAGTATTTT. Amino acids: CASSLLTSGEGTQYF. The whole variable domain, remainder taken from reference TRBV7-2 and TRBJ2-3, is GAGVSQSPSNKVTEKGKDVELRCDPISGHTALYWYRQSLGQGLEFLIYFQGNSAPDKSGLPSDRFSAERTGGSVSTLTIQRTQQEDSAVYLCASSLLTSGEGTQYFGPGTRLTVL.

This clone was seen more than once but under ten times. The rearrangement links TRBV5-5 to TRBJ2-1, with 9 positions matching TRBD1. The junction had 9 bases not matched to a gene; V was cut back by 1 base and J by 7 bases. Germline lookup yields CDR1 SGHKS and CDR2 YYEKEE (reference sequence). The CDR3 spans 16 residues. CDR3 sequence reads: CASSLRYRGHENEQFF. The CDR3 nucleotides are TGTGCCAGCAGCTTGCGATACAGGGGGCATGAAAATGAGCAGTTCTTC.

The chain links TRBV18 to TRBJ2-3, with TRBD2 matching over 8 bases. Germline assignment: CDR1 KGHSH and CDR2 LQKENI. Trimming removed 2 bases from V and 0 bases from J; junction bases left unmatched: 4. This CDR3 comprises 16 residues. The CDR3 here is CASSPSGGGSTDTQYF. The CDR3 bases are TGTGCCAGCTCACCAAGTGGCGGGGGGAGCACAGATACGCAGTATTTT.

This chain uses TRBV5-5 with TRBJ2-1; 11 positions agree with TRBD1. CDR3 length equals 14 residues. With V trimmed by 4 bases and J by 3 bases, 0 bases remained unmatched. Germline V gene lookup returns CDR1 SGHKS and CDR2 YYEKEE (reference sequence). CDR3 region: CASSGTGGYNEQFF. In DNA form, the CDR3 reads TGTGCCAGCAGCGGGACAGGGGGCTACAATGAGCAGTTCTTC.

The chain is built from TRBV27 and TRBJ1-2; tentative D call: TRBD1 (6 bases). Germline assignment: CDR1 MNHEY and CDR2 SMNVEV (reference sequence). V lost 9 bases to trimming and J lost 0 bases, with 17 bases between them. CDR3 length: 15 residues. The CDR3 reads CASSNYRAANYGYTF. For the CDR3, the DNA is TGTGCCAGTTCAAACTACAGGGCAGCTAACTATGGCTACACCTTC.

CDR3 protein: CASSRWDRGREKLFF. CDR3 in DNA: TGTGCCAGTAGCCGGTGGGACAGGGGCCGTGAAAAACTGTTTTTT. The chain joins TRBV19 to TRBJ1-4, with TRBD1 matching over 10 bases. Germline lookup yields CDR1 LNHDA and CDR2 SQIVND (reference sequence). The CDR3 has 15 amino acids. With V trimmed by 6 bases and J by 7 bases, 8 bases remained unmatched.

The chain employs TRBV19 and TRBJ2-1, with D perhaps TRBD1 (6 bases). Trimming removed 8 bases from V and 1 base from J, with 9 bases in between. There are 13 residues in the CDR3. Looked up from germline, CDR1 is LNHDA and CDR2 is SQIVND (reference sequence). In DNA form, the CDR3 reads TGTGCCAGTGGCAGGGGATCCTACAATGAGCAGTTCTTC. It yields the protein CASGRGSYNEQFF.

This clone has only a few counts. The chain joins TRBV2 to TRBJ2-7; D is unclear. Trimming left V 3 bases short and J 2 bases short, with 11 bases between. Germline V gene sequence: CDR1 SNHLY, CDR2 FYNNEI. The CDR3 has 14 amino acids. The CDR3 bases are TGTGCCAGCAGTGATGTTTTAGTCCCCTACGAGCAGTACTTC. Its translation: CASSDVLVPYEQYF.

The chain uses TRBV6-2 or TRBV6-3 and TRBJ2-5; 10 bases fit TRBD2. This CDR3 contains 16 residues. V was pared by 2 bases and J by 3 bases, with 6 bases of the junction left unmatched. Germline V gene sequence: CDR1 MNHEY, CDR2 SVGEGT. The chain's CDR3 is CASSYQTSGIEETQYF. The CDR3 nucleotides are TGTGCCAGCAGTTACCAAACTAGCGGGATCGAAGAGACCCAGTACTTC.

V usage is TRBV7-6 and J usage is TRBJ1-1, with 9 bases fitting TRBD1. After removal of 6 bases from V and 1 base from J, the junction contained 3 bases not matched to a gene. This CDR3 comprises 14 residues. Per germline, CDR1 SGHVS and CDR2 FNYEAQ. DNA of the CDR3: TGTGCCAGCAGGTCGGGACAGGGGAACACTGAAGCTTTCTTT. It is translated as CASRSGQGNTEAFF.

This chain uses TRBV7-9 with TRBJ1-1; D remains ambiguous. The germline V gene has CDR1 SEHNR and CDR2 FQNEAQ (reference sequence). The V and J ends lost 3 bases and 4 bases respectively, with 12 bases between them. The CDR3 covers 14 residues. The DNA for the CDR3 is TGTGCCAGCAGCTTCAGTGCCGGGTCCACTGAAGCTTTCTTT. Translating gives CASSFSAGSTEAFF.

V usage is TRBV5-6 and J usage is TRBJ2-3, with 7 bases fitting TRBD2. The ends lost 1 base at V and 3 bases at J; junction bases unmatched: 11. The CDR3 is 17 residues long. Germline CDR1 reads SGHDT; CDR2 reads YYEEEE. The CDR3 loop reads CASSLPGEAGDTDTQYF. In DNA, the CDR3 is TGTGCCAGCAGCTTGCCCGGCGAGGCGGGAGATACAGATACGCAGTATTTT. The complete variable domain, with remaining parts taken from reference TRBV5-6 and TRBJ2-3, reads DAGVTQSPTHLIKTRGQQVTLRCSPKSGHDTVSWYQQALGQGPQFIFQYYEEEERQRGNFPDRFSGHQFPNYSSELNVNALLLGDSALYLCASSLPGEAGDTDTQYFGPGTRLTVL.

The chain joins TRBV28 to TRBJ2-3, with 7 positions matching TRBD2. Germline CDR1 MDHEN, CDR2 SYDVKM. The V segment lost 6 bases and the J segment 1 base; nucleotides outside the gene matches: 4. The CDR3 loop spans 14 amino acids. The CDR3 sequence: CASRPSGGTDTQYF. In DNA form, the CDR3 reads TGTGCCAGCAGACCTAGCGGAGGCACAGATACGCAGTATTTT.

The chain recombines TRBV3-1 (or the pseudogene TRBV3-2) with TRBJ1-5, with a tentative D call TRBD1 (5 bases). V was pared by 0 bases and J by 7 bases, with 10 bases between. Germline values: CDR1 LGHDT, CDR2 YNNKEL (reference sequence). The CDR3 is 14 amino acids. CDR3 DNA: TGTGCCAGCAGCCAAGACCAAGGGGTCCAGCCCCAGCATTTT. Encoded protein: CASSQDQGVQPQHF.

The rearrangement uses TRBV24-1 and TRBJ1-1; 7 bases map to TRBD1. The CDR3 covers 15 residues. Germline-derived CDR1 and CDR2 are KGHDR and SFDVKD. The V gene end was trimmed by 3 bases and the J gene end by 1 base; junction bases not matched to a gene: 4. The DNA for the CDR3 is TGTGCCACCAGTGATCGTCAGGGGGGGAACACTGAAGCTTTCTTT. Residues: CATSDRQGGNTEAFF.

This clone was detected only once. The chain recombines TRBV12-3 or TRBV12-4 with TRBJ2-1; 7 bases map to TRBD1. V trimming: 5 bases; J trimming: 13 bases; junction bases outside the gene matches: 5. This CDR3 is 11 amino acids long. The CDR3 bases are TGTGCCAGCAGTGTCCGGACAGGTCAGTTCTTC. Translated: CASSVRTGQFF.

Here the CDR3 DNA reads TGTGCCACCAGCAGAGATGGGACAGGGGGCAACTATGGCTACACCTTC. This gives the protein CATSRDGTGGNYGYTF. This chain connects TRBV15 to TRBJ1-2; 12 bases fit TRBD1. Losses at the gene ends were 0 bases for V and 2 bases for J; bases not matched to a gene: 1. Germline V gene lookup returns CDR1 LNHNV and CDR2 YYDKDF (reference sequence). The CDR3 has 16 residues.

CDR3 residues: CASSLDLLARTETQYF. Written as DNA, the CDR3 is TGTGCCAGCAGCTTAGATCTACTAGCGAGGACGGAGACCCAGTACTTC. V gene TRBV11-2 combines with J gene TRBJ2-5; 7 bases are a match to TRBD2. CDR3 size: 16 residues. V shed 0 bases, J shed 5 bases, and the junction held 9 bases outside the gene matches. Germline values: CDR1 SGHAT, CDR2 FQNNGV.